Described below is a single T cell receptor beta chain sequence and its context. This clone was counted a few times. The antigen this receptor binds is unknown. No base-level quality is on record; no much larger clone is a single base apart. The entire isolated RNA was reverse transcribed using the High Capacity cDNA Reverse Transcription Kit, and thus expressed TCRB transcripts were sequenced. Naive, central memory and regulatory T cell samples underwent deep immunoSEQ sequencing, averaging approximately 3.3 million total reads per sample. After sorted cells were lysed in RLT buffer, RNA was extracted with DNase-treated RNeasy Micro or Mini kits, with the choice depending on cell number. Each cell subset was processed separately to prevent cross-contamination, with patient and healthy donor samples processed together. Using the immunoSEQ multiplex PCR, TCRB sequences were amplified from cDNA into 87-bp fragments spanning the CDR3 region. Sequencing of the amplicons was done on the Illumina HiSeq platform. As for the authors' bioinformatics: Synthetic template baselines were used to correct PCR bias computationally, reads within Hamming distance 2 were collapsed together, and singletons that could not be merged were discarded. Reads were aligned to IMGT to assign V, D and J genes, CDR3 length, and insertions or deletions at six rearrangement sites. Within each subset, clonotype counts were normalized to sorted cell number, after which true diversity and Gini coefficients were computed with the tcR R package. The overlap coefficient, calculated on TCRB nucleotide sequences, was used to quantify repertoire sharing. Out-of-frame TCRB sequences from naive cells were analyzed as a proxy for the pre-selection repertoire. In TCRdb, the immuneACCESS table is reduced to in-frame sequences with V and J assigned. These tables do not hold every clone; where another copy was compared, an unresolved V gene accounts for under half, and the others remain unexplained. The V and J calls and the clone size are those of that table, but D and trimming were determined from the DNA. The sample table records around 360,000 clones; roughly 12% of these occur just once. The top ten clonotypes cover around 0.0099% of the sample.

The sample originates from a study of beta chain features in type 1 diabetes listed by TCRdb under 2018. Some background on the complete study: Mean age, gender distribution, total cell number and subset yield did not differ between patients and healthy donors. Regulatory and stem cell-like memory subsets were isolated from only 8 patients and 8 healthy donors, whereas naive and central memory subsets came from all 30 or so donors. Across all samples, 107,917,701 sorted cells were examined, and cell number per subset correlated strongly with RNA yield. The study compared the TCRB repertoires of sorted circulating CD4+ T cell subsets in recently diagnosed type 1 diabetes patients with those in matched healthy donors. Paper-wide results and their limitations: Type 1 diabetes patients showed a moderate but significant shortening of TCRB CDR3 length in all four CD4+ subsets. At VDJ recombination sites, type 1 diabetes patients had fewer insertions and more deleted nucleotides, which implies abnormalities in thymic rearrangement. Sequencing cDNA rather than genomic DNA could over-represent highly expressing activated cells, although activation and CD3 levels did not differ between groups. HLA sub-analyses involved small numbers of individuals, so any influence of HLA type on TCRB rearrangement remained unresolved. PCR may preferentially amplify shorter templates, but because patient and control samples were amplified and corrected together, any resulting skew would affect both groups equally. Naive, central memory and regulatory TCRB repertoires appeared more similar among patients than among healthy donors.

From cysteine to phenylalanine, the CDR3 is 13 amino acids long. Kept here is only the CDR3 DNA, which spans 39 bases and is read in frame from base 1. The germline V gene (reference sequence) gives CDR1 as LNHDA and CDR2 as SQIVND. The V end loses 3 bases and the J end loses 6 bases, and a stretch of 11 bases separates them. Each donor gave one peripheral blood draw, averaging approximately 120 mL, which was collected into heparinised tubes. Naive, central memory, regulatory and stem cell-like memory CD4+ T cells were sorted on a BD FACSAria II using a panel including CD45RO, CCR7, CD25, CD127, CD95 and CD27. All sorted populations exceeded 95% purity. PBMCs were separated immediately by Lymphoprep density gradient centrifugation and were stained directly, without being cultured. So that batch effects would be minimized, each experiment stained and sorted samples in pairs, pairing one healthy donor with one patient.

Sequenced input: naive CD4+ T cells from blood. The sample's cell subset or site label, in plain terms: true naive CD4+ T cells. The TCR originated in a woman younger than 35 with type 1 diabetes. The chain employs TRBV19 and TRBJ1-2, with the identity of the D gene unclear. The CDR3 amino acid sequence is: CASSMLGGHGYTF. Read as DNA, the sequence is TGTGCCAGTAGTATGCTGGGAGGCCATGGCTACACCTTC.